A selection of T cell receptor beta chains follows, all from one sample in a study of post-analysis software for immune sequencing data. TCRdb called the PCR reads again in MiXCR, with one record for every CDR3 protein. The sample contains hundreds of thousands of distinct CDR3 sequences, 44% of which appear only once. Sequenced: blood. All receptors derive from a girl aged 5-17 years with multiple sclerosis. CDR3s include the opening cysteine and the closing phenylalanine or tryptophan. D genes are given only for firm matches. Some rows have no size entry. The others give once, few or many, or a class for an expanded clone.

v_call	cdr3_length	clone_size	d_call	j_call	cdr3_nt	cdr3_aa
TRBV4-1	16	once	.	TRBJ2-7	TGCGCCAGCAGCCGCCAAGAGTCCACAGGGATCTACGAGCAGTACTTC	CASSRQESTGIYEQYF
TRBV6-6	16	.	.	TRBJ2-7	TGTGCCAGCAGTTACGGGCGGACATTTAGGCCCTACGAGCAGTACTTC	CASSYGRTFRPYEQYF
TRBV12-3/TRBV12-4	13	.	.	TRBJ2-7	TGTGCCAGCACTCTTCGGAGCAGCTACGAGCAGTACTTC	CASTLRSSYEQYF
TRBV6-5	12	few	.	TRBJ1-1	TGTGCCAGCAGTCGCGGATACACTGAAGCTTTCTTT	CASSRGYTEAFF
TRBV7-2	14	.	.	TRBJ2-1	TGTGCCAGCAGCACCCACTCGAACTACAATGAGCAGTTCTTC	CASSTHSNYNEQFF
TRBV6-5	14	.	.	TRBJ2-7	TGTGCCACCAGTGATAGGGATACCTCCTACGAGCAGTACTTC	CATSDRDTSYEQYF
TRBV12-3/TRBV12-4	14	few	.	TRBJ2-3	TGTGCCAGCAGTTGGGACCACGACGCAGATACGCAGTATTTT	CASSWDHDADTQYF
TRBV6-2/TRBV6-3	13	.	.	TRBJ1-1	TGTGCCAGCAGTTACTCTTATGGTACTGAAGCTTTCTTT	CASSYSYGTEAFF
TRBV5-1	14	.	.	TRBJ1-4	TGCGCCAGCAGCTTGTCCCAGGGAGACGAAAAACTGTTTTTT	CASSLSQGDEKLFF
TRBV5-1	15	few	.	TRBJ1-6	TGCGCCAGCAGCTTGGACCCAGGGTCCGTTTCACCCCTCCACTTT	CASSLDPGSVSPLHF
TRBV27	14	few	.	TRBJ2-4	TGTGCCAGCTGCAATGTTGGAGGAGGGGACATTCAGTACTTC	CASCNVGGGDIQYF
TRBV4-1	14	.	.	TRBJ2-2	TGCGCCTGCAGCCAAATAAGTAGCGGCGGGGAGCTGTTTTTT	CACSQISSGGELFF
TRBV7-9	13	.	.	TRBJ1-5	TGTGCCAGCAGCTTAGGGGGGTATCAGCCCCAGCATTTT	CASSLGGYQPQHF
TRBV20-1	13	.	TRBD1	TRBJ1-5	TGCAGTGCGAGGGACAGCTACAATCAGCCCCAGCATTTT	CSARDSYNQPQHF
TRBV7-9	12	.	TRBD1	TRBJ2-4	TGTGCCAGCAGCGGGGACAGGGAGGGCCAGTACTTC	CASSGDREGQYF
TRBV6-5	13	.	.	TRBJ2-5	TGTGCCAGCAGGACCCGGGACCGTGAGACCCAGTACTTC	CASRTRDRETQYF
TRBV15	15	.	.	TRBJ1-4	TGTGCCACCAGCAGAGCACCCGGGCGGGCTGAAAAACTGTTTTTT	CATSRAPGRAEKLFF
TRBV6-6	14	.	TRBD2	TRBJ2-7	TGTGCCAGCAGTTACAAGCGGGGCTCCTACGAGCAGTACTTC	CASSYKRGSYEQYF
TRBV12-3/TRBV12-4	14	few	TRBD1	TRBJ2-3	TGTGCCAGCAGCCCTGACAGGGACACAGATACGCGGTATTTT	CASSPDRDTDTRYF
TRBV12-3/TRBV12-4	11	few	.	TRBJ2-4	TGTGCCAGTAAATATGGGGGAGAGCAGTACTTC	CASKYGGEQYF
TRBV12-3/TRBV12-4	12	.	TRBD1	TRBJ1-1	TGTGCCAGCAGTTTGAGAGGGGGCGAAGCTTTCTTT	CASSLRGGEAFF
TRBV29-1	15	.	TRBD2	TRBJ2-3	TGCAGCGTTGAAATGACTAGCAGATACACAGATACGCAGTATTTT	CSVEMTSRYTDTQYF